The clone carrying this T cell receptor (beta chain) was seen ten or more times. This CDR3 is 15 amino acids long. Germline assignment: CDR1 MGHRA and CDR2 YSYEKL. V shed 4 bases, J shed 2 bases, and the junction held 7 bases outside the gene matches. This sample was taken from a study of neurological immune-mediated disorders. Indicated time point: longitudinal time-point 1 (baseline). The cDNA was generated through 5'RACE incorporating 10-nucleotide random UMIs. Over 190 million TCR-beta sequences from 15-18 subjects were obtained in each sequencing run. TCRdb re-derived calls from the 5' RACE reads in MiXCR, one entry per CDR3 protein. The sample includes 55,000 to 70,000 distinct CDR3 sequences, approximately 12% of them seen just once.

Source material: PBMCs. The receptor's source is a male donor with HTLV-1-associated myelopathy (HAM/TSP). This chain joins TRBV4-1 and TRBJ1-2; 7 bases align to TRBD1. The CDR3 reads CASSPPGQRNYGYTF. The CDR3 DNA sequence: TGCGCCAGCAGCCCCCCGGGACAGAGGAACTATGGCTACACCTTC.